This T cell receptor beta chain was captured by sequencing in a study of PD-L1 blockade in urothelial cancer. Trimming at V came to 2 bases and at J to 7 bases, leaving 7 bases not matched to a gene. This CDR3 spans 15 amino acids. From germline, CDR1 is SGHTA and CDR2 FQGNSA. The time point denotes: pretreatment peripheral blood. Every PCR got spiked synthetic TCR analog templates. The protocol was immunoSEQ multiplex PCR, while the TCRdb copy is restricted to in-frame clones and leaves out a portion. This table has tens of thousands of clones, 70% to 90% appearing once. The chain joins TRBV7-2 to TRBJ1-5; 8 positions agree with TRBD1. This TCR derives from a man in his 60s with urothelial cancer. This sample comprised PBMCs, obtained around atezolizumab (anti-PD-L1) treatment. DNA for the CDR3: TGTGCCAGCAGCTTATTCACAGGGGGGAACCAGCCCCAGCATTTT. This encodes CASSLFTGGNQPQHF. Full variable domain (rest looked up from reference TRBV7-2 and TRBJ1-5): GAGVSQSPSNKVTEKGKDVELRCDPISGHTALYWYRQSLGQGLEFLIYFQGNSAPDKSGLPSDRFSAERTGGSVSTLTIQRTQQEDSAVYLCASSLFTGGNQPQHFGDGTRLSIL.